The 5 T cell receptor beta chains in this list originate from one sample, sequenced in a study of T-cell memory formation after mild COVID-19. TCRdb reanalysed the 5' RACE reads using MiXCR and keeps one entry per CDR3 protein. This sample has nearly 250,000 distinct CDR3 sequences; less than 20% occur once, and the top ten carry under 2.5%. Sequencing was done on a sample of PBMCs or a T cell subset sorted from them (not recorded which). All receptors derive from an adult woman who had mild COVID-19 (a few samples of this study predate the infection). Cell type and time point are not known.

This clonotype is deemed medium-sized (0.01 to 0.1%). The genes are TRBV15 and TRBJ2-5; D is possibly TRBD2 (6 bases). This CDR3 spans 15 amino acids. Germline values: CDR1 LNHNV, CDR2 YYDKDF (reference sequence). V was clipped by 3 bases and J by 4 bases, with 15 bases between them. The CDR3 nucleotides read TGTGCCACCAGCAGCGGCTTCGGGACTGGAGAGACCCAGTACTTC. Residues: CATSSGFGTGETQYF.

This clonotype was observed a few times. This chain connects TRBV19 to TRBJ1-5; 8 nucleotides line up with TRBD1. The CDR3 loop spans 14 amino acids. Losses at the gene ends were 7 bases for V and 7 bases for J; bases not matched to a gene: 9. In germline, CDR1 is LNHDA, CDR2 SQIVND (reference sequence). CDR3 in amino acids: CASTPSDRVQPQHF. DNA for the CDR3: TGTGCCAGTACCCCCTCGGACAGGGTGCAGCCCCAGCATTTT.

V usage is TRBV5-4 and J usage is TRBJ1-1; D is perhaps TRBD1 (5 bases). CDR3 length: 13 residues. Between the trimmed V and J ends, which lost 10 bases and 1 base, there was a span of 14 bases. CDR1 is SGHNT, CDR2 YYREEE, per germline (reference sequence). CDR3 sequence (DNA): TGTGCCGTCAGTGCCCAGGGGAACACTGAAGCTTTCTTT. It specifies CAVSAQGNTEAFF.

This clonotype was seen more than once but under ten times. J is TRBJ2-7 and V is TRBV11-3; possible D gene TRBD1, 6 bases. V lost 5 bases to trimming and J lost 1 base, with 15 bases between them. From germline, CDR1 is SGHNT and CDR2 YENEEA. The CDR3 runs to 15 residues. The CDR3 nucleotides read TGTGCCAGCAGCCCCCTTTGGGACACTTCCTACGAGCAGTACTTC. Translated, it gives CASSPLWDTSYEQYF.

This clonotype occurred a few times. In DNA, the CDR3 is TGTGCCAGCAGCGCTGGCGGCGGTTCCTACAATGAGCAGTTCTTC. This codes for CASSAGGGSYNEQFF. The chain couples TRBV9 to TRBJ2-1; D is undetermined. The CDR3 is 15 amino acids. Germline CDR1 and CDR2: SGDLS and YYNGEE. V dropped 3 bases and J dropped 1 base, with 11 bases sitting between them.